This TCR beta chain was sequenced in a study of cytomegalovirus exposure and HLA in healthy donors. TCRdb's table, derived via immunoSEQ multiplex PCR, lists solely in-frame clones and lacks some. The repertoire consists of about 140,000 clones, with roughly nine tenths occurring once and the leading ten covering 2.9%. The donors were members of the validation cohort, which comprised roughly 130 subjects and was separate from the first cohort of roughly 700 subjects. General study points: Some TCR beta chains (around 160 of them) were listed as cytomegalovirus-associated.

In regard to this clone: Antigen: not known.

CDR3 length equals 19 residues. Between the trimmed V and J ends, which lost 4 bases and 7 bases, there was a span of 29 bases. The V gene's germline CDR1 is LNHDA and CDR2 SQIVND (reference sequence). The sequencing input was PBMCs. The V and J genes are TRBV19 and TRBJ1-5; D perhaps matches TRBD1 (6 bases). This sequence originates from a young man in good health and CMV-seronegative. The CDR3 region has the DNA TGTGCCAGTAGTACTCGGTCCGGACAGTATGGTACTCTCAGCCAGCCCCAGCATTTT. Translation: CASSTRSGQYGTLSQPQHF.